The 31 T cell receptor beta chains given below trace back to one sample, sequenced in a study of T-cell memory formation after mild COVID-19. TCRdb reprocessed the 5' RACE reads via MiXCR and lists one record per CDR3 protein. The table includes about 620,000 distinct CDR3 sequences, around 17% detected once. The sample taken for sequencing was PBMCs or a T cell subset sorted from them (not recorded which). The origin of the receptors is an adult woman who had mild COVID-19 (a few samples of this study predate the infection). Cell type and time point are not known.

This clonotype occurred a few times. The genes are TRBV18 and TRBJ1-5; TRBD1 agrees at 8 bases. The CDR3 covers 14 residues. Germline loops: CDR1 KGHSH, CDR2 LQKENI. Unmatched junction bases numbered 6, after V lost 6 bases and J lost 5 bases. The CDR3 nucleotides read TGTGCCAGCTCCTCGGGACAGGATCATCAGCCCCAGCATTTT. Translation: CASSSGQDHQPQHF.

This clonotype showed up just a few times. The chain links TRBV29-1 to TRBJ1-2; D might be TRBD1 (6 bases). This CDR3 has 13 amino acids. The germline V and J ends were trimmed by 8 bases and 3 bases, with 16 bases remaining between them. Germline lookup yields CDR1 SQVTM and CDR2 ANQGSEA. CDR3 protein: CSYREGDDYGYTF. The CDR3 DNA reads TGCAGCTACCGGGAGGGGGATGACTATGGCTACACCTTC.

This clonotype has a handful of counts. The V gene is TRBV20-1, the J gene TRBJ2-7; no firm D call. V was cut by 5 bases and J by 0 bases, with 11 bases left in between. Germline CDR1 DFQATT, CDR2 SNEGSKA (reference sequence). CDR3 length: 13 amino acids. CDR3 DNA sequence: TGCAGTGCTCTAGACGGTAGCTCCTACGAGCAGTACTTC. Its translation: CSALDGSSYEQYF.

This clonotype was counted between two and nine times. The chain has TRBV7-9 and TRBJ2-1, with D hard to call. The CDR3 has 13 amino acids. The V end was cut by 1 base, the J end by 7 bases, with 8 bases between. The germline gives CDR1 SEHNR, CDR2 FQNEAQ (reference sequence). Here the CDR3 reads CASSLDPRNEQFF. In DNA, the CDR3 is TGTGCCAGCAGCTTAGACCCCAGAAATGAGCAGTTCTTC.

The J gene is TRBJ2-7, the V gene TRBV5-6, with D hard to call. The CDR3 totals 11 residues. The V end lost 1 base, the J end lost 6 bases, and 5 bases lay between the germline ends. Germline CDR1 reads SGHDT; CDR2 reads YYEEEE. This CDR3 reads CASSLNSEQYF. The CDR3 DNA sequence: TGTGCCAGCAGCTTGAATAGCGAGCAGTACTTC. The complete variable domain, with remaining parts taken from reference TRBV5-6 and TRBJ2-7, reads DAGVTQSPTHLIKTRGQQVTLRCSPKSGHDTVSWYQQALGQGPQFIFQYYEEEERQRGNFPDRFSGHQFPNYSSELNVNALLLGDSALYLCASSLNSEQYFGPGTRLTVT.

The V call is TRBV11-2, the J call TRBJ2-2, with D possibly matching TRBD2 (6 bases). From germline, CDR1 is SGHAT and CDR2 FQNNGV. V was trimmed by 6 bases and J by 2 bases, leaving 10 bases between them. CDR3 length: 14 amino acids. CDR3 DNA sequence: TGTGCCAGCAGGCCCGGGGGTAACACCGGGGAGCTGTTTTTT. Translation: CASRPGGNTGELFF.

V gene TRBV29-1 combines with J gene TRBJ2-7, with TRBD1 as a possible D gene (5 bases). Trimming pared 4 bases from V and 13 bases from J, leaving 20 bases between. Germline V lookup: CDR1 SQVTM, CDR2 ANQGSEA. This CDR3 is built from 12 residues. The CDR3, as DNA: TGCAGCGTTGGCGGTTTAGGGGCGGAGAGTTACTTC. Protein product: CSVGGLGAESYF.

This chain uses TRBV2 with TRBJ2-2; 9 bases map to TRBD1. Germline V gene lookup returns CDR1 SNHLY and CDR2 FYNNEI. V lost 8 bases to trimming and J lost 1 base; unmatched junction nucleotides: 2. This CDR3 spans 14 amino acids. In nucleotides, the CDR3 is TGTGCCAGCGGGGGACAGGGGAACACCGGGGAGCTGTTTTTT. Amino acids: CASGGQGNTGELFF.

This chain connects TRBV29-1 to TRBJ2-2; D is possibly TRBD1 (6 bases). V lost 3 bases, J lost 5 bases, and 7 bases lay in between. The CDR3 has 12 residues. The V gene's germline CDR1 is SQVTM and CDR2 ANQGSEA. The CDR3 region has the DNA TGCAGCGTTGATCAGGGGACCGGGGAGCTGTTTTTT. Protein sequence: CSVDQGTGELFF.

This clonotype was seen a few times. The CDR3 sequence is CASSWTGNGYTF. CDR3 nucleotides: TGCGCCAGCAGCTGGACAGGGAATGGCTACACCTTC. The V and J genes are TRBV5-1 and TRBJ1-2; 8 bases match TRBD1. CDR1 and CDR2 (germline): SGHRS, YFSETQ. Trimming at V came to 3 bases and at J to 6 bases, leaving 1 base not matched to a gene. CDR3 length equals 12 residues.

This clonotype was detected a few times. The chain carries TRBV4-1 and TRBJ2-7; 8 bases fit TRBD2. Looked up from germline, CDR1 is MGHRA and CDR2 is YSYEKL. Trimming at V came to 4 bases and at J to 2 bases, leaving 7 bases not matched to a gene. The CDR3 runs to 15 residues. The CDR3: CASSPGGLAPYEQYF. The DNA for the CDR3 is TGCGCCAGCAGCCCCGGAGGACTAGCCCCCTACGAGCAGTACTTC.

This clonotype was counted a few times. This chain links TRBV27 with TRBJ2-7; TRBD2 matches at 12 bases. The ends lost 6 bases at V and 1 base at J; junction bases unmatched: 7. Germline-derived CDR1 and CDR2 are MNHEY and SMNVEV (reference sequence). The CDR3 runs 16 residues. The CDR3 region is CASSRTSGATSYEQYF. The CDR3, as DNA: TGTGCCAGCAGCCGGACTAGCGGGGCTACTTCCTACGAGCAGTACTTC.

This clonotype was observed a single time. The rearrangement uses TRBV2 and TRBJ1-6; 7 nucleotides agree with TRBD1. From germline, CDR1 is SNHLY and CDR2 FYNNEI. The CDR3 covers 14 residues. Trimming at V came to 5 bases and at J to 10 bases, leaving 8 bases not matched to a gene. The CDR3 is CASSRDSGLSPLHF. CDR3 coding DNA: TGTGCCAGCAGTCGGGACAGCGGGCTGTCACCCCTCCACTTT. The full variable domain, completed using reference TRBV2 and TRBJ1-6, is EPEVTQTPSHQVTQMGQEVILRCVPISNHLYFYWYRQILGQKVEFLVSFYNNEISEKSEIFDDQFSVERPDGSNFTLKIRSTKLEDSAMYFCASSRDSGLSPLHFGNGTRLTVT.

This clonotype has more than one count but fewer than ten. The rearrangement links TRBV7-2 to TRBJ2-1; D may match TRBD1 or TRBD2 (5 bases each). Germline assignment: CDR1 SGHTA and CDR2 FQGNSA. The ends were cut back, 2 bases at V and 5 bases at J, with 10 bases in the middle. CDR3 length equals 14 residues. CDR3 in amino acids: CASSLIVGDNEQFF. In DNA, the CDR3 is TGTGCCAGCAGCTTAATCGTGGGGGACAATGAGCAGTTCTTC.

CDR3 bases: TGCAGCGTTGGCTCCCGGGAGCAGTTCTTC. The encoded protein is CSVGSREQFF. The chain uses TRBV29-1 and TRBJ2-1, with D hard to call. There are 10 residues in the CDR3. V was shortened by 4 bases and J by 10 bases, with 8 bases between the two germline ends. The germline gives CDR1 SQVTM, CDR2 ANQGSEA.

This clonotype was counted only a few times. The chain has TRBV4-1 and TRBJ2-5; TRBD2 might be the D (5 bases). Trimming took off 4 bases at V and 2 bases at J, with 32 bases between the two ends. The CDR3 sequence is 21 residues long. From germline, CDR1 is MGHRA and CDR2 YSYEKL. The CDR3 sequence: CASSRISSVPVLRGPQETQYF. The CDR3 DNA reads TGCGCCAGCAGCCGAATTAGTTCAGTCCCAGTTTTACGAGGGCCTCAAGAGACCCAGTACTTC.

This clonotype was seen only a few times. This sequence joins TRBV7-9 and TRBJ2-3, with D perhaps TRBD2 (6 bases). The CDR3 runs 14 residues. V lost 2 bases and J lost 6, with 12 bases in between. Germline lookup yields CDR1 SEHNR and CDR2 FQNEAQ (reference sequence). This CDR3 is CASSLPGAVDTQYF. CDR3 nucleotide sequence: TGTGCCAGCAGCTTACCGGGAGCGGTCGATACGCAGTATTTT.

A few counts support this clonotype. The chain uses TRBV10-3 and TRBJ1-5, with TRBD1 matching 7 bases. Per germline, CDR1 ENHRY and CDR2 SYGVKD. This CDR3 region has 14 residues. V was clipped by 3 bases and J by 6 bases; unmatched bases: 5. DNA of the CDR3: TGTGCCATCAGTGAAAGGGGGCGAGGTCAGCCCCAGCATTTT. Translated: CAISERGRGQPQHF.

This clonotype was picked up a small number of times. The V gene is TRBV7-6, the J gene TRBJ2-5; 15 bases match TRBD2. Per the germline V gene, CDR1 is SGHVS and CDR2 is FNYEAQ. This CDR3 has 19 residues. The V segment lost 5 bases and the J segment 3 bases; nucleotides outside the gene matches: 13. The CDR3 bases are TGTGCCAGCAGCCCGCGGACTAGCGGGAGGGCCAAGGATAAAGAGACCCAGTACTTC. It specifies CASSPRTSGRAKDKETQYF.

This clonotype was detected a few times. The V and J genes are TRBV12-3 or TRBV12-4 and TRBJ2-1; possibly TRBD2 for D (5 bases). V lost 5 bases, J lost 8 bases, and 7 bases lay in between. CDR3 length: 11 residues. CDR3 DNA sequence: TGTGCCAGCAGTAACGGGGATGAGCAGTTCTTC. Translated: CASSNGDEQFF.

This clonotype was picked up a small number of times. The chain combines TRBV23-1 with TRBJ1-1; 10 positions agree with TRBD1. TRBV23-1 is an ORF, and what it does is uncertain. The CDR3 is 17 amino acids. After removal of 6 bases from V and 0 bases from J, the junction contained 10 bases not matched to a gene. CDR3 nucleotides: TGCGCCAGCAGCTTCGACAGGGGGCTCAGGCTGAACACTGAAGCTTTCTTT. Its translation: CASSFDRGLRLNTEAFF.

The chain is built from TRBV7-2 and TRBJ2-3, with D perhaps matching TRBD2 (6 bases). V was pared by 1 base and J by 4 bases, with 9 bases between. CDR3 length: 14 amino acids. The V gene's germline CDR1 is SGHTA and CDR2 FQGNSA. CDR3 nucleotide sequence: TGTGCCAGCAGCTTAGTCGGGAGTTCAGATACGCAGTATTTT. Translating it yields CASSLVGSSDTQYF.

The rearrangement joins TRBV7-2 to TRBJ2-1; 8 positions agree with TRBD2. Trimming cost V 3 bases and J 5 bases; bases outside gene matches: 15. CDR3 length: 18 amino acids. Germline V gene data show CDR1 as SGHTA and CDR2 as FQGNSA. The CDR3 DNA sequence: TGTGCCAGCAGCTTCTACGGACTAGCTCGCCTCCAGAACAATGAGCAGTTCTTC. This translates into CASSFYGLARLQNNEQFF.

V gene TRBV19 combines with J gene TRBJ1-1; D gene uncertain. The CDR3 loop spans 14 amino acids. Trimming cost V 4 bases and J 1 base, with 10 bases left between them. The germline V gene has CDR1 LNHDA and CDR2 SQIVND (reference sequence). The CDR3 coding sequence is TGTGCCAGTAGTAGTGGACGCCGGAACACTGAAGCTTTCTTT. Residues: CASSSGRRNTEAFF.

The sample holds a few counts of this clonotype. The V gene is TRBV12-3 or TRBV12-4, the J gene TRBJ1-4; D remains ambiguous. The CDR3 length is 13 residues. The V gene lost 7 bases and the J gene lost 0 bases, with 6 bases spanning the gap. The CDR3 bases are TGTGCCAGCACGGGCTCAACTAATGAAAAACTGTTTTTT. It specifies CASTGSTNEKLFF.

This clonotype occurred many times. The rearrangement joins TRBV7-9 to TRBJ1-4, with a possible D match to TRBD1 (5 bases). The germline CDR1 and CDR2 sequences are SEHNR and FQNEAQ (reference sequence). Trimming stripped 5 bases from V and 5 bases from J, with 12 bases between. The CDR3 runs 14 residues. The CDR3 nucleotides are TGTGCCAGCAGCCCCGGGACGGGCAATGAAAAACTGTTTTTT. Translated, it gives CASSPGTGNEKLFF.

In this sample, this clonotype turned up a few times. The V call is TRBV20-1, the J call TRBJ2-3; 10 bases match TRBD2. In germline, CDR1 is DFQATT, CDR2 SNEGSKA (reference sequence). CDR3 size: 16 residues. V dropped 0 bases and J dropped 2; count of bases not matched to a gene: 5. The CDR3 region is CSAREQRGGNTDTQYF. For the CDR3, the DNA is TGCAGTGCTAGAGAACAGCGGGGGGGCAACACAGATACGCAGTATTTT.

This clonotype was detected a few times. This chain joins TRBV12-3 or TRBV12-4 and TRBJ2-1, with TRBD2 matching 12 bases. V lost 5 bases, J lost 7 bases, and 9 bases stayed unmatched. The CDR3 spans 16 residues. Here the CDR3 DNA reads TGTGCCAGCAGTCCTAGCGGGAGGGCCCTTGTTAATGAGCAGTTCTTC. Its protein is CASSPSGRALVNEQFF.

This clonotype came up a few times. The chain joins TRBV20-1 to TRBJ2-5; 13 bases fit TRBD2. The CDR3 is made up of 17 amino acids. J was trimmed by 2 bases and V by 6 bases; bases with no gene match: 12. Germline V gene data show CDR1 as DFQATT and CDR2 as SNEGSKA (reference sequence). The CDR3 is CSAAGTSGKGWQETQYF. The CDR3 DNA follows: TGCAGTGCGGCCGGGACTAGCGGGAAGGGTTGGCAAGAGACCCAGTACTTC.

This chain links TRBV29-1 with TRBJ1-1, with 9 nucleotides matching TRBD1. Trimming removed 7 bases from V and 4 bases from J; junction bases left unmatched: 4. The CDR3 totals 12 residues. Germline CDR1 SQVTM, CDR2 ANQGSEA. Here the CDR3 DNA reads TGCAGCGCGAGGACAGGGGCCACTGAAGCTTTCTTT. The encoded protein is CSARTGATEAFF.

This clonotype was seen a few times. The rearrangement uses TRBV5-1 and TRBJ1-1; the D is unclear. V lost 3 bases to trimming and J lost 1 base, with 7 bases between them. The germline V gene encodes CDR1 SGHRS and CDR2 YFSETQ. The CDR3 is made up of 13 amino acids. The CDR3 reads CASSWETNTEAFF. CDR3 in DNA: TGCGCCAGCAGCTGGGAGACGAACACTGAAGCTTTCTTT.